The entry below gives a single TCR beta chain sequence along with its context. This sample stems from a study of blood T cell repertoires in COVID-19. Across the whole study: The origin of the acute and convalescent COVID-19 samples was the United States, Italy and Spain. From T cells, B-cell-depleted T cells, or PBMCs came the material, which was cDNA or gDNA.

Germline assignment: CDR1 SGHKS and CDR2 YYEKEE (reference sequence). CDR3 length: 17 residues. With 2 bases clipped from V and 1 base from J, the junction kept 10 bases outside the gene matches. Under the authors' procedure: Nucleated cell number was recorded as an estimate derived from reference gene primer amplification. The method was immunoSEQ multiplex PCR; TCRdb's version includes in-frame clones alone and lacks a portion of them. V and J calls plus clone size are reproduced from that table; the DNA served to infer D and trimming. This table holds about 120,000 clones, around 81% found once. This TCR came from a man in his sixties with acute or convalescent COVID-19. The rearrangement links TRBV5-5 to TRBJ1-1; the match to TRBD1 covers 8 bases. Sequences were obtained from peripheral blood. DNA of the CDR3: TGTGCCAGCAGCTTCCCCGGACAGGGACTTTCGAACACTGAAGCTTTCTTT. Translation: CASSFPGQGLSNTEAFF.